The next 28 T cell receptor beta chains were all read from a single sample in a study of T cell responses to AZD1222 COVID-19 vaccine. Data came from immunoSEQ multiplex PCR; TCRdb stores just in-frame clones and leaves some out. In the table there are 79,000 or so clones, around three quarters of which are singletons. The sequences come from peripheral blood, collected 28 days after the second dose of the MenACWY control vaccine. The receptor set was obtained from an adult who received the MenACWY meningococcal vaccine as a control.

This clone was counted between two and nine times. This chain links TRBV7-9 with TRBJ2-2; no reliable D call. V lost 5 bases and J 4 bases, leaving 14 bases between the germline ends. There are 15 residues in the CDR3. The germline CDR1 and CDR2 sequences are SEHNR and FQNEAQ (reference sequence). CDR3 in DNA: TGTGCCAGCAGCCACTCCGGGCCTCGCACCGGGGAGCTGTTTTTT. This codes for CASSHSGPRTGELFF.

The chain recombines TRBV7-8 with TRBJ1-1, with 7 bases fitting TRBD1. The CDR3 runs 15 residues. V shed 4 bases and J 4 bases; nucleotides not matched to a gene: 9. CDR1 and CDR2 (germline): SGHVS, FQNEAQ. Written as DNA, the CDR3 is TGTGCCAGCAGCTCCAGACAGGGAGTTAGCACTGAAGCTTTCTTT. This gives the protein CASSSRQGVSTEAFF.

This chain joins TRBV5-6 and TRBJ2-7; D possibly corresponds to TRBD2 (6 bases). The CDR3 has 15 residues. The V gene lost 6 bases and the J gene lost 0 bases, with 16 bases spanning the gap. The germline V gene has CDR1 SGHDT and CDR2 YYEEEE. The CDR3 protein is CASTLGGGSSYEQYF. Here the CDR3 DNA reads TGTGCCAGCACCCTGGGGGGTGGGAGCTCCTACGAGCAGTACTTC.

J is TRBJ2-7 and V is TRBV27, with D uncertain. CDR1 is MNHEY, CDR2 SMNVEV, per germline (reference sequence). There are 13 residues in the CDR3. V lost 2 bases to trimming and J lost 3 bases, with 8 bases between them. The CDR3 DNA sequence: TGTGCCAGCAGTTTAAACCGCCGCTACGAGCAGTACTTC. Translating it yields CASSLNRRYEQYF.

The genes are TRBV4-1 and TRBJ2-1; weak D call: TRBD2 (7 bases). The germline CDR1 and CDR2 sequences are MGHRA and YSYEKL. The V end was cut by 2 bases, the J end by 6 bases, with 17 bases between. The CDR3 extends over 16 amino acids. The CDR3 region has the DNA TGCGCCAGCAGCCAACCTCGGGCGGGGGCACCCAATGAGCAGTTCTTC. Its translation: CASSQPRAGAPNEQFF.

The CDR3 spells CASSEGPGGINYGYTF. The CDR3 DNA is TGTGCCAGCAGTGAGGGGCCAGGGGGCATAAACTATGGCTACACCTTC. V usage is TRBV2 and J usage is TRBJ1-2; 8 bases are a match to TRBD1. Germline V gene sequence: CDR1 SNHLY, CDR2 FYNNEI. Losses at the gene ends were 3 bases for V and 2 bases for J; bases not matched to a gene: 8. The CDR3 is 16 amino acids.

This chain connects TRBV10-2 to TRBJ2-5; 7 positions match TRBD1. Germline loops: CDR1 WSHSY, CDR2 SAAADI. This CDR3 is 13 amino acids long. With V trimmed by 6 bases and J by 0 bases, 1 base remained unmatched. This CDR3 reads CASRGQNQETQYF. For the CDR3, the DNA is TGCGCCAGCAGGGGACAGAACCAAGAGACCCAGTACTTC.

The J gene is TRBJ1-5, the V gene TRBV6-1; D gene ambiguous. The germline gives CDR1 MNHNS, CDR2 SASEGT. V lost 2 bases to trimming and J lost 8 bases, with 10 bases between them. This CDR3 is 13 amino acids long. CDR3 sequence: CASSEISREPQHF. The CDR3, as DNA: TGTGCCAGCAGTGAAATAAGTAGGGAGCCCCAGCATTTT.

This clone came up once. The rearrangement joins TRBV19 to TRBJ2-3; tentative D call: TRBD2 (5 bases). V was shortened by 7 bases and J by 2 bases, with 10 bases between the two germline ends. Germline CDR1 is LNHDA and CDR2 is SQIVND (reference sequence). The CDR3 spans 13 residues. CDR3 coding DNA: TGTGCCAGTAAGGACTGGAACACAGATACGCAGTATTTT. As protein: CASKDWNTDTQYF.

The chain couples TRBV10-3 to TRBJ1-6; D gene unclear. CDR1 is ENHRY and CDR2 is SYGVKD in the germline V gene. This CDR3 has 13 residues. V lost 7 bases to trimming and J lost 10 bases, with 14 bases between them. The CDR3 here is CAITLDLASPLHF. The CDR3 DNA sequence: TGTGCCATCACCTTGGACCTAGCGTCACCCCTCCACTTT.

The chain couples TRBV5-1 to TRBJ2-1, with 8 bases lining up with TRBD2. Trimming removed 4 bases from V and 7 bases from J; junction bases left unmatched: 13. The CDR3 spans 16 residues. Germline CDR1 and CDR2: SGHRS and YFSETQ. The chain's CDR3 is CASSPIFGGVSNEQFF. CDR3 DNA: TGCGCCAGCAGCCCGATTTTCGGGGGGGTGTCAAATGAGCAGTTCTTC.

The chain links TRBV6-4 to TRBJ2-3, with 10 bases identical to TRBD2. Germline V CDR1 and CDR2: MRHNA, SNTAGT. V was pared by 6 bases and J by 4 bases, with 10 bases of the junction left unmatched. The CDR3 length is 16 residues. CDR3 amino acids: CASRSSGGSLPDTQYF. CDR3 bases: TGTGCCAGCAGATCTAGCGGGGGTTCACTTCCAGATACGCAGTATTTT.

V is TRBV28 and J is TRBJ1-2; perhaps TRBD1 as D (5 bases). The CDR3 is 14 amino acids. Trimming cost V 5 bases and J 4 bases, with 14 bases left between them. In germline, CDR1 is MDHEN, CDR2 SYDVKM. The CDR3 DNA reads as TGTGCCAGCAGTCCACCGGGGCACCTCTATGGCTACACCTTC. Amino acids: CASSPPGHLYGYTF.

The rearrangement uses TRBV29-1 and TRBJ2-2; D unclear. In germline, CDR1 is SQVTM, CDR2 ANQGSEA. The V end was cut by 0 bases, the J end by 7 bases, with 9 bases between. The CDR3 sequence is 13 residues long. CDR3 protein: CSVEEMGVGELFF. The CDR3 DNA reads TGCAGCGTTGAAGAGATGGGCGTCGGGGAGCTGTTTTTT.

The chain uses TRBV9 and TRBJ1-2, with 9 bases matching TRBD1. The germline CDR1 and CDR2 sequences are SGDLS and YYNGEE. V lost 0 bases and J lost 5; bases outside the gene matches: 2. The CDR3 totals 14 residues. In DNA form, the CDR3 reads TGTGCCAGCAGCGTAGAAGGGACAGGGTATGGCTACACCTTC. Translating it yields CASSVEGTGYGYTF.

The chain recombines TRBV5-4 with TRBJ1-2; D not resolved. Germline V CDR1 and CDR2: SGHNT, YYREEE (reference sequence). Trimming took 4 bases from V and 2 from J, leaving 12 bases between them. The CDR3 totals 14 residues. The CDR3 coding sequence is TGTGCCAGCAGCACCTCACAGCGGAACTATGGCTACACCTTC. This gives the protein CASSTSQRNYGYTF. Full variable domain (missing parts from reference TRBV5-4 and TRBJ1-2): ETGVTQSPTHLIKTRGQQVTLRCSSQSGHNTVSWYQQALGQGPQFIFQYYREEENGRGNFPPRFSGLQFPNYSSELNVNALELDDSALYLCASSTSQRNYGYTFGSGTRLTVV.

This clone was seen a few times. The same CDR3 is also encoded by other DNA sequences in this sample. The chain uses TRBV3-1 (or the pseudogene TRBV3-2) and TRBJ1-1, with unresolved D. V lost 1 base, J lost 4 bases, and 4 bases lay in between. The CDR3 totals 12 residues. The V gene's germline CDR1 is LGHDT and CDR2 YNNKEL (reference sequence). CDR3 protein: CASSQGATEAFF. The CDR3 region has the DNA TGTGCCAGCAGCCAAGGGGCCACTGAAGCTTTCTTT.

V and J are TRBV4-2 and TRBJ2-1, with 8 nucleotides matching TRBD2. The CDR3 covers 17 residues. The V and J ends lost 1 base and 7 bases, in that order; junction bases with no gene match: 12. In germline, CDR1 is LGHNA, CDR2 YNFKEQ. CDR3 nucleotide sequence: TGTGCCAGCAGCCAAGTTATGGCGGGCGGGAGGTTAAATGAGCAGTTCTTC. This codes for CASSQVMAGGRLNEQFF.

This clone was recorded a few times. The J gene is TRBJ2-1, the V gene TRBV7-9; 7 bases fit TRBD1. Germline CDR1 reads SEHNR; CDR2 reads FQNEAQ (reference sequence). V lost 4 bases and J lost 5; bases outside the gene matches: 8. The CDR3 extends over 15 amino acids. The CDR3 bases are TGTGCCAGCAGCTCCGGTAGGCAGGGGGACAATGAGCAGTTCTTC. It encodes CASSSGRQGDNEQFF.

This chain uses TRBV18 with TRBJ1-1, with D uncertain. From germline, CDR1 is KGHSH and CDR2 LQKENI. The CDR3 spans 16 residues. Trimming left V 1 base short and J 1 base short, with 13 bases between. CDR3 bases: TGTGCCAGCTCACCACGCCGGGAGGCAGCGAACACTGAAGCTTTCTTT. It specifies CASSPRREAANTEAFF.

The chain is built from TRBV5-4 and TRBJ1-6; no definite D call. Per germline, CDR1 SGHNT and CDR2 YYREEE (reference sequence). Trimming left V 1 base short and J 8 bases short, with 19 bases between. CDR3 length: 17 amino acids. The CDR3 here is CASSLTPSGAADSPLHF. DNA for the CDR3: TGTGCCAGCAGCTTGACCCCCTCGGGCGCGGCGGATTCACCCCTCCACTTT.

V is TRBV5-5 and J is TRBJ2-2; no definite D call. V lost 6 bases and J 3 bases, leaving 15 bases between the germline ends. Germline CDR1 reads SGHKS; CDR2 reads YYEKEE (reference sequence). The CDR3 is 15 amino acids. As DNA, the CDR3 is TGTGCCAGCACCCCTGGGGTTGTAGACACCGGGGAGCTGTTTTTT. This gives the protein CASTPGVVDTGELFF.

This sequence joins TRBV6-1 and TRBJ1-2; 8 bases fit TRBD1. Germline V CDR1 and CDR2: MNHNS, SASEGT. Trimming at V came to 2 bases and at J to 8 bases, leaving 7 bases not matched to a gene. This CDR3 spans 14 amino acids. The CDR3 protein is CASSERARGLGYTF. In DNA form, the CDR3 reads TGTGCCAGCAGTGAACGGGCCAGGGGGCTCGGCTACACCTTC.

This rearrangement joins TRBV2 to TRBJ1-1; no clear D. CDR3 length: 13 residues. V lost 4 bases, J lost 1 base, and 7 bases lay in between. Germline V CDR1 and CDR2: SNHLY, FYNNEI. This CDR3 is CASSAHKNTEAFF. The CDR3 nucleotides are TGTGCCAGCAGTGCACACAAGAACACTGAAGCTTTCTTT.

This chain's CDR3 is CASSPSTYNEKLFF. The CDR3, as DNA: TGTGCCAGCTCACCTTCGACCTATAATGAAAAACTGTTTTTT. V is TRBV18 and J is TRBJ1-4; no clear D. CDR3 length equals 14 residues. Deletions cut 3 bases from V and 4 bases from J, with 9 bases between. From germline, CDR1 is KGHSH and CDR2 LQKENI.

V is TRBV2 and J is TRBJ1-5; D perhaps matches TRBD1 (6 bases). Trimming took 8 bases from V and 10 from J, leaving 18 bases between them. CDR1 SNHLY and CDR2 FYNNEI come from the germline V gene. The CDR3 is 13 amino acids. The DNA for the CDR3 is TGTGCCAGCCTCCGGGACAAGGGTTACCCCCAGCATTTT. Translated, it gives CASLRDKGYPQHF.

This clone has a handful of counts. The rearrangement joins TRBV19 to TRBJ1-2; TRBD1 matches at 7 bases. V lost 3 bases and J lost 7; bases outside the gene matches: 20. CDR1 and CDR2 (germline): LNHDA, SQIVND (reference sequence). The length of the CDR3 is 18 residues. The CDR3 region has the DNA TGTGCCAGTAGTATGGTCAAAGGGACAGTGGCGATGCTTGGTGGCTACACCTTC. Residues: CASSMVKGTVAMLGGYTF.

This clone was recorded once. CDR3 loop: CASSLLTSGGRDTQYF. CDR3 in DNA: TGTGCCAGCAGCTTGTTGACTAGCGGGGGTAGAGATACGCAGTATTTT. The chain couples TRBV5-5 to TRBJ2-3, with 12 bases aligning to TRBD2. The CDR3 spans 16 residues. The J segment lost 5 bases and the V segment lost 1 base, leaving 5 bases of the junction unmatched. Germline V gene data show CDR1 as SGHKS and CDR2 as YYEKEE (reference sequence).